This TCR beta chain was captured in a study of OX40 agonist ivuxolimab in advanced cancers. Across the study: The patients received agonistic anti-OX40 (CD134) antibody ivuxolimab.

The CDR3 has 14 residues. J was trimmed by 1 base and V by 5 bases; bases with no gene match: 4. Germline CDR1 MNHEY, CDR2 SVGAGI. The investigators sampled blood at baseline, at cycle 4 day 1, and at cycle 7 day 1. As regards this clone: This specimen includes other DNA sequences encoding the same CDR3.

Repertoires were generated with immunoSEQ multiplex PCR, while TCRdb's copy carries only in-frame clones and drops some. The table lists 57,000 or so clones, roughly four fifths of them singletons. This sequence originates from an adult with an advanced solid tumor such as melanoma, head and neck, liver or kidney cancer. This specimen was CD4+ or CD8+ T cells sorted from blood, taken in a trial of the OX40 agonist ivuxolimab. J is TRBJ1-1 and V is TRBV6-5, with TRBD1 matching 7 bases. The CDR3 DNA reads as TGTGCCAGCAGTCCCCGGACAGGGAACACTGAAGCTTTCTTT. Its translation: CASSPRTGNTEAFF.